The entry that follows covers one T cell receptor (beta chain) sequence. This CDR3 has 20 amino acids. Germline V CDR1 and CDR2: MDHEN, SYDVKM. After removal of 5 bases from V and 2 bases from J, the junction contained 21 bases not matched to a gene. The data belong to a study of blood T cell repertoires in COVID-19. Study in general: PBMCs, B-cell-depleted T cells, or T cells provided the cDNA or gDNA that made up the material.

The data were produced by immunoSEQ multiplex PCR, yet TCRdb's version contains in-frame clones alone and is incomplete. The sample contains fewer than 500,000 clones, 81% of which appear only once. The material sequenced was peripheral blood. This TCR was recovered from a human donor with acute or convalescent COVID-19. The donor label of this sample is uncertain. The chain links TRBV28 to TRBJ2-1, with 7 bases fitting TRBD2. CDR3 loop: CASSPLGGWQPTRPYNEQFF. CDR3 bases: TGTGCCAGCAGTCCCCTGGGGGGGTGGCAGCCTACTCGCCCCTACAATGAGCAGTTCTTC.